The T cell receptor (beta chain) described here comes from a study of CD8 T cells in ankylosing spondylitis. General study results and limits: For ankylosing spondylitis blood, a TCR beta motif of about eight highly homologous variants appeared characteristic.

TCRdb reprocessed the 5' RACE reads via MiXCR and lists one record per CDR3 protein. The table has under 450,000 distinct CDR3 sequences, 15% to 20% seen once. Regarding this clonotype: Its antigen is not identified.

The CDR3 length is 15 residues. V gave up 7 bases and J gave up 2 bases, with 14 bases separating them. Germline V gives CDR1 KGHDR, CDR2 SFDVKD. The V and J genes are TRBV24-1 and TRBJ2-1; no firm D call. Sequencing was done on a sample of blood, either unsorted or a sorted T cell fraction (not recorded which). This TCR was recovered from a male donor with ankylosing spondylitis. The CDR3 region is CATRAVEVTYNEQFF. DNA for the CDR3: TGTGCCACCAGGGCCGTAGAGGTTACCTACAATGAGCAGTTCTTC.